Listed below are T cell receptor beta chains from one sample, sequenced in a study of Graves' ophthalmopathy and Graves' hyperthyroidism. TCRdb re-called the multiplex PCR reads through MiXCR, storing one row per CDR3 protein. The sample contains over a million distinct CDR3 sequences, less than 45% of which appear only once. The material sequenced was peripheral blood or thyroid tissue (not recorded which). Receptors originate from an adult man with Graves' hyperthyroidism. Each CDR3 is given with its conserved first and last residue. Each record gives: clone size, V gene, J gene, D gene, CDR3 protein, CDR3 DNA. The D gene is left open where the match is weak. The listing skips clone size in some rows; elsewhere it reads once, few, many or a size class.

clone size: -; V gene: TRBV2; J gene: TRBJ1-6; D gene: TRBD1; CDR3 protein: CATRTGSDSPLHF; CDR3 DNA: TGTGCCACAAGGACAGGGTCGGATTCACCCCTCCACTTT
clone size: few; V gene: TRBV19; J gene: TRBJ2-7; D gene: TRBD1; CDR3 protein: CASSQAGQGAYEQYF; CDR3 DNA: TGTGCCAGCAGCCAAGCTGGACAGGGGGCCTACGAGCAGTACTTC
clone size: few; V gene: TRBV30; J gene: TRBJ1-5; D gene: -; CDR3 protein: CAWKKGINSNQPQHF; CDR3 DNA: TGTGCCTGGAAAAAGGGAATCAATAGCAATCAGCCCCAGCATTTT
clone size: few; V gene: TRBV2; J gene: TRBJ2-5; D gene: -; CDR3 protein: CASSVLGTQYF; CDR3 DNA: TGTGCCAGCAGTGTTCTCGGGACCCAGTACTTC
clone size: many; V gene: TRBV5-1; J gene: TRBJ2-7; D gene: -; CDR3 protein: CASSSGPLNHEQYF; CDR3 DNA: TGCGCCAGCAGCTCCGGGCCACTCAACCACGAGCAGTACTTC
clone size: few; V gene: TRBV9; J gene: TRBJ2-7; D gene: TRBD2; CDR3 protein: CASSPNRLAGGAYEEYF; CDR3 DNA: TGTGCCAGCAGCCCCAACCGGCTAGCGGGAGGGGCCTACGAGGAGTACTTC
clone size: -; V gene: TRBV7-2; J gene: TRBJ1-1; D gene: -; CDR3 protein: CASSANRDGNTEAFF; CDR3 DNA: TGTGCCAGCAGCGCGAATAGGGATGGAAACACTGAAGCTTTCTTT
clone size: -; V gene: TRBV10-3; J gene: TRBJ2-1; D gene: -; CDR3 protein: CAISENYNEQFF; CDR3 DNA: TGTGCCATCAGTGAGAACTACAATGAGCAGTTCTTC
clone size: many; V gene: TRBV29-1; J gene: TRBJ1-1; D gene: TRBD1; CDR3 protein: CSGQGGTEAFF; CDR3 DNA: TGCAGCGGACAGGGTGGGACTGAAGCTTTCTTT
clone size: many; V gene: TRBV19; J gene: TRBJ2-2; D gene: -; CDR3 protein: CASSIRGGEGTGELFF; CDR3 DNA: TGTGCCAGTAGTATACGGGGCGGGGAAGGCACCGGGGAGCTGTTTTTT
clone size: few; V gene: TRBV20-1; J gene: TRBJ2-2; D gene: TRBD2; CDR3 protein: CSATALAGAGELFF; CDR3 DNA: TGCAGTGCTACGGCGTTGGCGGGAGCCGGGGAGCTGTTTTTT
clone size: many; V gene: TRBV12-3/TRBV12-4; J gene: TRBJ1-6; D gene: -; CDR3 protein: CASSLSAGGNSPLHF; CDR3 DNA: TGTGCCAGCAGTTTATCGGCAGGCGGAAATTCACCCCTCCACTTT
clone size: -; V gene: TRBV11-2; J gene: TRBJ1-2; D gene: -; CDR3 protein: CASSPRLGVNYGYTF; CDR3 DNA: TGTGCCAGCAGCCCGCGCCTAGGGGTTAACTATGGCTACACCTTC
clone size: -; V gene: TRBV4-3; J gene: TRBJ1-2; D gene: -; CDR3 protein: CASSPSRGDGYGYTF; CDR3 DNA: TGCGCCAGCAGCCCATCTCGAGGGGACGGCTATGGCTACACCTTC
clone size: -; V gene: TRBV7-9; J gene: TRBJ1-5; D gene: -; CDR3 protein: CASSPGEGTQHF; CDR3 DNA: TGTGCCAGCAGTCCCGGGGAGGGGACCCAGCATTTT
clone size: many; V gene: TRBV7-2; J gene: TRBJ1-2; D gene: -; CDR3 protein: CASSFPGANSYGYTF; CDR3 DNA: TGTGCCAGCAGCTTTCCAGGGGCGAATAGCTATGGCTACACCTTC
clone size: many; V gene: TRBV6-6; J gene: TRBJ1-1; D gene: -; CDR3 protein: CASRAGVNTEAFF; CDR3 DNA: TGTGCCAGCAGGGCGGGTGTGAACACTGAAGCTTTCTTT
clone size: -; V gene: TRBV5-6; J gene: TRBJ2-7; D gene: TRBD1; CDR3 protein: CASRGGTGRWDEQYF; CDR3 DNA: TGTGCCAGCCGAGGGGGGACAGGGCGTTGGGACGAGCAGTACTTC
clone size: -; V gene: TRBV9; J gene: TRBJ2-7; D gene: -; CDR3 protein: CASSQGVHEQYF; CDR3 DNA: TGTGCCAGCAGCCAAGGAGTCCACGAGCAGTACTTC
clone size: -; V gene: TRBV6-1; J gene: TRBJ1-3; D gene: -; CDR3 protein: CASSGQGAVGNTIYF; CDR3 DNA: TGTGCCAGCAGTGGACAAGGGGCGGTTGGAAACACCATATATTTT
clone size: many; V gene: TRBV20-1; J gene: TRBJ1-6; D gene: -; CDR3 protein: CSASSGTRVNSPLHF; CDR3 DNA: TGCAGTGCAAGCTCCGGGACAAGGGTTAATTCACCCCTCCACTTT
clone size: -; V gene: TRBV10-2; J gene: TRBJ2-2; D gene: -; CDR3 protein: CASSQQGVKGELFF; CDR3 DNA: TGTGCCAGCAGCCAGCAGGGTGTGAAGGGGGAGCTGTTTTTT
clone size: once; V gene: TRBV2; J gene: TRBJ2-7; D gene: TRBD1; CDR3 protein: CASSDVPGGKYEQYF; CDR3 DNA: TGTGCCAGCAGTGACGTACCAGGGGGCAAGTACGAGCAGTACTTC
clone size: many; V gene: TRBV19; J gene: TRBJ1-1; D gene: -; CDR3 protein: CASSMGTANTEAFF; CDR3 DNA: TGTGCCAGTAGTATGGGGACCGCGAACACTGAAGCTTTCTTT
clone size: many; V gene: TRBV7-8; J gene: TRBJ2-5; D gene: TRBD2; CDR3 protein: CASSLAKLAGKKETQYF; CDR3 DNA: TGTGCCAGCAGCTTAGCGAAACTAGCGGGAAAAAAAGAGACCCAGTACTTC
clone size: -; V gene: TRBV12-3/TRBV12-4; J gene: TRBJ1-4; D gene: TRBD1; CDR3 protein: CASSLWDREDEKLFF; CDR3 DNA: TGTGCCAGCAGTTTATGGGACAGGGAGGACGAAAAACTGTTTTTT
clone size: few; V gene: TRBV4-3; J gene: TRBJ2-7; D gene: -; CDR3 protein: CASSHHQREQYF; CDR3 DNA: TGCGCCAGCAGCCACCACCAGCGGGAGCAGTACTTC
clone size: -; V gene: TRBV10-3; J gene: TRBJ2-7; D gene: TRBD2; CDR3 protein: CAISDLAGGCEQYF; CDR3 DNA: TGTGCCATCAGTGATCTAGCGGGGGGATGCGAGCAGTACTTC
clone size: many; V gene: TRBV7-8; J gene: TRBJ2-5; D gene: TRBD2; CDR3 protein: CASSLGQREWETQYF; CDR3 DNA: TGTGCCAGCAGCTTAGGCCAGCGGGAGTGGGAGACCCAGTACTTC
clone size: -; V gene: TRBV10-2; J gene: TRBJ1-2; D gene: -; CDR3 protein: CASSEPDRPTYGYTF; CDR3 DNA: TGCGCCAGCAGTGAGCCGGACCGCCCGACGTATGGCTACACCTTC
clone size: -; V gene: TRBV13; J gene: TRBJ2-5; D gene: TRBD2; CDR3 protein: CATSPRTSGSLETQYF; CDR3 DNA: TGTGCCACCAGCCCCCGGACTAGCGGGAGTTTGGAGACCCAGTACTTC
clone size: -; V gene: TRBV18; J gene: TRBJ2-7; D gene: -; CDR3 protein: CANSPPGPRSHEQYF; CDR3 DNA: TGTGCCAACTCACCACCGGGACCCCGGAGTCACGAGCAGTACTTC
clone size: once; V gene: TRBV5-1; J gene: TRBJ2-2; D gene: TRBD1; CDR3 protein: CASSFRGLDTGELFF; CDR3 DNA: TGTGCCAGCAGCTTCAGGGGGCTTGACACCGGGGAGCTGTTTTTT
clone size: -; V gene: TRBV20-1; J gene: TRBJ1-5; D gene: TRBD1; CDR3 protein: CSASDRGRVVRQPQHF; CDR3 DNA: TGCAGTGCTAGTGACAGGGGCAGGGTCGTTAGACAGCCCCAGCATTTT
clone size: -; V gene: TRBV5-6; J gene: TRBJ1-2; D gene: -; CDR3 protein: CASSWGRLGGYTF; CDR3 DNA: TGTGCCAGCAGCTGGGGGCGTCTTGGTGGCTACACCTTC
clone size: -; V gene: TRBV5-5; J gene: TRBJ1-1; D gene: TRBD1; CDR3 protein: CASSLEGALTEAFF; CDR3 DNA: TGTGCCAGCAGCTTAGAGGGGGCGCTGACTGAAGCTTTCTTT
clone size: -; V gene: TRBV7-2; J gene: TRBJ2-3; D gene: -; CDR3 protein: CASSATGGNTDTQYF; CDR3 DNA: TGCGCCAGCAGCGCGACAGGTGGCAACACAGATACGCAGTATTTT
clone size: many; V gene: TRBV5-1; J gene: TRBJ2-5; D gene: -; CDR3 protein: CASGPRTDQETQYF; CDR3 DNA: TGCGCCAGCGGCCCCCGGACAGATCAAGAGACCCAGTACTTC
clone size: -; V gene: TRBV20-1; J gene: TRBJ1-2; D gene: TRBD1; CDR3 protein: CSATPGQIDYGYTF; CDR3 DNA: TGCAGTGCCACCCCGGGACAGATAGACTATGGCTACACCTTC
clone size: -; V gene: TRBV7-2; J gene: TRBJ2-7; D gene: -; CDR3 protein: CASSRIGGFSSEQYF; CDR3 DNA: TGTGCCAGCAGCCGCATCGGCGGCTTCTCGAGCGAGCAGTACTTC
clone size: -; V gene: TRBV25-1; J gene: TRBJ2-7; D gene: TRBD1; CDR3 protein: CASTRQGVEQYF; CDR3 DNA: TGTGCCAGCACACGACAGGGGGTCGAGCAGTACTTC
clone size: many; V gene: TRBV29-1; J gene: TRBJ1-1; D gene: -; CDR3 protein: CSVMDSLAFF; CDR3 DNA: TGCAGTGTTATGGACAGTCTAGCTTTCTTT
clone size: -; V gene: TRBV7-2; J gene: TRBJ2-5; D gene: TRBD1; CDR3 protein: CASSPRQGFETQYF; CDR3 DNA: TGTGCCAGCAGCCCGAGACAGGGTTTCGAGACCCAGTACTTC
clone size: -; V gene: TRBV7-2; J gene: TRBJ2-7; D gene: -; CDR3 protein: CASSSVGFYGYEQYF; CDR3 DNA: TGTGCCAGCAGCTCAGTGGGGTTCTATGGCTACGAGCAGTACTTC
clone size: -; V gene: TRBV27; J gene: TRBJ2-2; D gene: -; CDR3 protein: CASSATGSAGELFF; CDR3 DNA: TGTGCCAGCAGTGCCACAGGTTCCGCCGGGGAGCTGTTTTTT
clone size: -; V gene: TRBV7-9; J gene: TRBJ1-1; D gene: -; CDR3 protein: CASSLGGRPPAEAFF; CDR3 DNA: TGTGCCAGCAGCTTAGGTGGGCGGCCGCCGGCTGAGGCTTTCTTT
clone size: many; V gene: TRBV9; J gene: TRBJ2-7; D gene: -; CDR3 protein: CASSVGGSPYEQYF; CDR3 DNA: TGTGCCAGCAGCGTAGGTGGCAGTCCCTACGAGCAGTACTTC
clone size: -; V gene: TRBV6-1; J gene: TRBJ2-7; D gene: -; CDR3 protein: CATGHNYEQYF; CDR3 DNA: TGTGCCACGGGACACAACTACGAGCAGTACTTC
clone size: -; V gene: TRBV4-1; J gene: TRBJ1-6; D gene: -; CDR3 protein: CASSQGMVGNSPLHF; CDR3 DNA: TGTGCCAGCAGCCAAGGAATGGTCGGTAATTCACCCCTCCACTTT
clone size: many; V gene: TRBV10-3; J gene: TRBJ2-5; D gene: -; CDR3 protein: CAISAWGRETQYF; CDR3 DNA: TGTGCCATCAGTGCCTGGGGGCGAGAGACCCAGTACTTC
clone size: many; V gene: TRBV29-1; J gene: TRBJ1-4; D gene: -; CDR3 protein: CSVEQGLGEKLFF; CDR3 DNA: TGCAGCGTTGAACAGGGATTGGGCGAAAAACTGTTTTTT
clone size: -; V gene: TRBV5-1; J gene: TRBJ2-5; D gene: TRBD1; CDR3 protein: CASSSFGTDSNFGQYF; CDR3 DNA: TGCGCCAGCAGCTCCTTCGGGACAGATTCAAACTTTGGCCAGTACTTC
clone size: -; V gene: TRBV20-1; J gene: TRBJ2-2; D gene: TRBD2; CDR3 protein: CSALAGNTGELFF; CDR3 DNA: TGCAGTGCTCTAGCGGGAAATACCGGGGAGCTGTTTTTT
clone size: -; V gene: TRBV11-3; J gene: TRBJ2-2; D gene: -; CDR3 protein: CASSFGGDSSNTGELFF; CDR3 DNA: TGTGCCAGCAGCTTCGGAGGGGACAGTTCGAACACCGGGGAGCTGTTTTTT